This TCR beta chain was captured in a study of T cell repertoires in cytomegalovirus infection. V lost 3 bases and J 2 bases, leaving 10 bases between the germline ends. Germline lookup yields CDR1 WSHSY and CDR2 SAAADI. The CDR3 is made up of 15 amino acids. TCRdb itself ran the reads through MiXCR, one entry per CDR3 protein. The table records fewer than 850,000 distinct CDR3 sequences, just under 30% of them present only once. As concerns this clonotype: Its antigen is not identified.

Study-level results: The ex vivo response showed dominance by HLA-C-restricted CMV-specific TCR beta clonotypes.

The V gene is TRBV10-2, the J gene TRBJ2-2; D unclear. The receptor's source is a human donor in good health (CMV status not recorded). Some clones in this sample may be carry-over from other donors' samples. This specimen consisted of cultured CD8+ T cells from PBMCs, obtained from culture after CMV antigen stimulation. CDR3 amino acids: CASSDSSFNTGELFF. The CDR3 coding sequence is TGCGCCAGCAGTGATAGTTCCTTTAACACCGGGGAGCTGTTTTTT.